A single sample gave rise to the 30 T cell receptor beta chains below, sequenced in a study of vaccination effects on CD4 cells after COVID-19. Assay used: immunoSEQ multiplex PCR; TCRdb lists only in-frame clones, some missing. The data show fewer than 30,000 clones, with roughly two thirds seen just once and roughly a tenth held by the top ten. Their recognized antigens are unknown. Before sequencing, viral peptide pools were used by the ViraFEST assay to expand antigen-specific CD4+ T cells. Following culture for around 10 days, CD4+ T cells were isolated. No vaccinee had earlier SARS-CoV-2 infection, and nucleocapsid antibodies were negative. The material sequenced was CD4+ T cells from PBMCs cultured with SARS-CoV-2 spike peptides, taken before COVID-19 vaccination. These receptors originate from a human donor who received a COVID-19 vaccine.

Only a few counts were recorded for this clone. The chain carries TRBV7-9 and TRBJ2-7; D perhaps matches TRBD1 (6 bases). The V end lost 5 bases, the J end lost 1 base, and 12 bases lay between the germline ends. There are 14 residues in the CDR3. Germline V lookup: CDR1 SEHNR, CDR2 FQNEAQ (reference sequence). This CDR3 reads CASSPQGTSYEQYF. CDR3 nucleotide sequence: TGTGCCAGCAGCCCACAGGGAACATCCTACGAGCAGTACTTC.

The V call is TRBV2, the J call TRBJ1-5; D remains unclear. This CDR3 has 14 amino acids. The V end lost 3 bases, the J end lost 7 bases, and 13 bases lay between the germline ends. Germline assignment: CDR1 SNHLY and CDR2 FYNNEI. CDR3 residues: CASSEFAGAQPQHF. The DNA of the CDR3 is TGTGCCAGCAGTGAGTTCGCAGGTGCACAGCCCCAGCATTTT.

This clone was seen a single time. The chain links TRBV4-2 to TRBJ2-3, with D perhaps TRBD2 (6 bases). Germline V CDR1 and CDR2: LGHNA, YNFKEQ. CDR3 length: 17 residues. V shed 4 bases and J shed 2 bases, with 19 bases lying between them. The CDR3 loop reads CASSLLKNLATTDTQYF. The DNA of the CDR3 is TGTGCCAGCAGCCTCCTTAAGAACCTAGCGACCACAGATACGCAGTATTTT.

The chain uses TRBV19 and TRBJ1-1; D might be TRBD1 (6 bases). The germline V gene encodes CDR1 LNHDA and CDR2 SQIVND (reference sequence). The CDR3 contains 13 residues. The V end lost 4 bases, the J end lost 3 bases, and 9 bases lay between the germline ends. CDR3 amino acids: CASSRGADTEAFF. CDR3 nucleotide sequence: TGTGCCAGTAGTAGGGGGGCGGACACTGAAGCTTTCTTT.

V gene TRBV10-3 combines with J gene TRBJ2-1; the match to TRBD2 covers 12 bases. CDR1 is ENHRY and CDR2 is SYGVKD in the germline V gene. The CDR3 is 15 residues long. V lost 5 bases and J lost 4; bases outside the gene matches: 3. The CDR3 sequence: CAISWTSGEYNEQFF. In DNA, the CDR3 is TGTGCCATCAGTTGGACTAGCGGGGAGTACAATGAGCAGTTCTTC.

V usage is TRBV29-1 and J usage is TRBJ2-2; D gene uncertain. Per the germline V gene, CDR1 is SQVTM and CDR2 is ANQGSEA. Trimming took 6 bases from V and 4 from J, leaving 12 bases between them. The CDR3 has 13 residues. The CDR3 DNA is TGCAGCGTCGAGCGATATGGCACCGGGGAGCTGTTTTTT. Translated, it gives CSVERYGTGELFF.

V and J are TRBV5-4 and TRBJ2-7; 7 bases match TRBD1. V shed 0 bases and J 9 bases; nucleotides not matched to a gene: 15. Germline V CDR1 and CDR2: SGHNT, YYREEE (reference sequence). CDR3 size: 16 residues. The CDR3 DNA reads TGTGCCAGCAGCTTGGATCTGGCACAGGGGAACCAGGGGCAGTACTTC. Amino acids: CASSLDLAQGNQGQYF. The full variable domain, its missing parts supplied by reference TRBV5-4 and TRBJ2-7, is ETGVTQSPTHLIKTRGQQVTLRCSSQSGHNTVSWYQQALGQGPQFIFQYYREEENGRGNFPPRFSGLQFPNYSSELNVNALELDDSALYLCASSLDLAQGNQGQYFGPGTRLTVT.

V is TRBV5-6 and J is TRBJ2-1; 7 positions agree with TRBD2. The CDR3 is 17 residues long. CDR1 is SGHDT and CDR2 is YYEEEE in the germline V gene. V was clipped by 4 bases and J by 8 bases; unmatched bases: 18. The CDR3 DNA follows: TGTGCCAGCAGCGTGGTGGTGACTAGCCGGGGAAGTGATGAGCAGTTCTTC. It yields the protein CASSVVVTSRGSDEQFF.

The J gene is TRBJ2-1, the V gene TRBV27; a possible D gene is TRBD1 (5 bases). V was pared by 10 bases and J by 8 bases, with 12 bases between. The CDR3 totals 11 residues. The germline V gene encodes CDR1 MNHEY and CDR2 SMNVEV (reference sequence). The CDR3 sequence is CATYRGHEQFF. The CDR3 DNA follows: TGTGCCACGTATAGGGGTCATGAGCAGTTCTTC.

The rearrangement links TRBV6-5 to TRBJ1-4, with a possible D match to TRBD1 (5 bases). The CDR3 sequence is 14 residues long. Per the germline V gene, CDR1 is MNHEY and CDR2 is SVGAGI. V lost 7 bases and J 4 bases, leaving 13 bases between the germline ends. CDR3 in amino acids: CASKTGGFNEKLFF. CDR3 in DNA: TGTGCCAGCAAGACCGGGGGATTTAATGAAAAACTGTTTTTT.

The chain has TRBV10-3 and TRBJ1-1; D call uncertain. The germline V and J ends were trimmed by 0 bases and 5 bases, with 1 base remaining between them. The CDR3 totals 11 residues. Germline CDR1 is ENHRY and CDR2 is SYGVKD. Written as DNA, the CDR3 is TGTGCCATCAGTGAGTCAACTGAAGCTTTCTTT. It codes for CAISESTEAFF.

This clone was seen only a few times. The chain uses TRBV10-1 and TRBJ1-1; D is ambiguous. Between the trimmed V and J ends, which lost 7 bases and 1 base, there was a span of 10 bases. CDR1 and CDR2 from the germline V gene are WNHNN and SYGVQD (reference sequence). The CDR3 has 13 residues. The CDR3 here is CASTQEKNTEAFF. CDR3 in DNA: TGCGCCAGCACCCAGGAGAAGAACACTGAAGCTTTCTTT.

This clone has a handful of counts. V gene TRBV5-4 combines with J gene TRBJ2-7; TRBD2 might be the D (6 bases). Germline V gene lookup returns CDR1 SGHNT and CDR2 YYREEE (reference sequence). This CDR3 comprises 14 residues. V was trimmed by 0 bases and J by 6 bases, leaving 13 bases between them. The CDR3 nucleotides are TGTGCCAGCAGCTTGGACGGCGGGCGGGGCGAGCAGTACTTC. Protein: CASSLDGGRGEQYF.

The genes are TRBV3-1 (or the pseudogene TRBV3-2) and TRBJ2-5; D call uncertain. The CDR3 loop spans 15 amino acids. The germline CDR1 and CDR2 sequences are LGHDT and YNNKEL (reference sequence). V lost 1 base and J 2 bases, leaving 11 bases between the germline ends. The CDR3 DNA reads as TGTGCCAGCAGCCAAGCAAGGGCGATGCAAGAGACCCAGTACTTC. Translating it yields CASSQARAMQETQYF.

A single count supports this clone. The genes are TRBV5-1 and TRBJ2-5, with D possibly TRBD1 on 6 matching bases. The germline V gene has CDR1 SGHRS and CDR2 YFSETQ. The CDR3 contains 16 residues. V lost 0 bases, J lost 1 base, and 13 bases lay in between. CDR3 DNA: TGCGCCAGCAGCTTGGCCGTGGGGGCGATCCAAGAGACCCAGTACTTC. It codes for CASSLAVGAIQETQYF.

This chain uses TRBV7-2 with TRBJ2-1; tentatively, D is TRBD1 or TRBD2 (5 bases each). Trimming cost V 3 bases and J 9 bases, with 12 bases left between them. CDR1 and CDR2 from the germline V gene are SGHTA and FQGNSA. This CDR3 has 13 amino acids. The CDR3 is CASSFTRDGEQFF. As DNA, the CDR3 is TGTGCCAGCAGCTTCACCCGGGACGGTGAGCAGTTCTTC.

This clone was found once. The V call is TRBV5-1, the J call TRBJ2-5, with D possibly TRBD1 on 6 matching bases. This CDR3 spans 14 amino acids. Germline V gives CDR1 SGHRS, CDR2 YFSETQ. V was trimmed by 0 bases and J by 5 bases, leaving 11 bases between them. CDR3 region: CASSLEGVWETQYF. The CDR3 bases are TGCGCCAGCAGCTTGGAGGGGGTTTGGGAGACCCAGTACTTC.

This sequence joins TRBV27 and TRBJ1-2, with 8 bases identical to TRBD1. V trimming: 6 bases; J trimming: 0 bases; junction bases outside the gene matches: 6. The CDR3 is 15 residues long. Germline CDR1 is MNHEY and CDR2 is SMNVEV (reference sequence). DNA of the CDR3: TGTGCCAGCAGGCAGAACAGGGGGACTAACTATGGCTACACCTTC. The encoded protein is CASRQNRGTNYGYTF.

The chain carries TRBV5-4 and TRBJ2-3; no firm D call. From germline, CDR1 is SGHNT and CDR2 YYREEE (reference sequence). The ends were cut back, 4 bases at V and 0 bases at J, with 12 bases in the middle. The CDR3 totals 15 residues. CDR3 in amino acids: CASSRAETSTDTQYF. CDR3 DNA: TGTGCCAGCAGCCGGGCGGAAACTAGCACAGATACGCAGTATTTT.

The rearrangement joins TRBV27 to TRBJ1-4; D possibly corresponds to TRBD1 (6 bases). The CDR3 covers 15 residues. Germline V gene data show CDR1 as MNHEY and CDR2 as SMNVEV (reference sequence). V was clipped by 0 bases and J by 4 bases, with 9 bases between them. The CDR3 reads CASSLSGTFNEKLFF. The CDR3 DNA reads TGTGCCAGCAGTTTATCTGGGACATTTAATGAAAAACTGTTTTTT. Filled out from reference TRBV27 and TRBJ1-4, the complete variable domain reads EAQVTQNPRYLITVTGKKLTVTCSQNMNHEYMSWYRQDPGLGLRQIYYSMNVEVTDKGDVPEGYKVSRKEKRNFPLILESPSPNQTSLYFCASSLSGTFNEKLFFGSGTQLSVL.

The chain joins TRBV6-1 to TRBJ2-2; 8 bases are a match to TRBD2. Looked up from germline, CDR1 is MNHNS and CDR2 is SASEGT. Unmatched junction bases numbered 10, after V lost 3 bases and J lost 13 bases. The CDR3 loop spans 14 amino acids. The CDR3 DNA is TGTGCCAGCAGTGAGTACACCGGGACTAGGAGGCTGTTTTTT. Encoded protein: CASSEYTGTRRLFF.

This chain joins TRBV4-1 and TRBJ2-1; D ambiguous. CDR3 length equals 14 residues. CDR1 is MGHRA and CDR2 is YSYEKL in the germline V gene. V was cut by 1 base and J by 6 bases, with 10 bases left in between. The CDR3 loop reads CASSQVGQANEQFF. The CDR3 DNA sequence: TGCGCCAGCAGCCAAGTCGGCCAAGCCAATGAGCAGTTCTTC.

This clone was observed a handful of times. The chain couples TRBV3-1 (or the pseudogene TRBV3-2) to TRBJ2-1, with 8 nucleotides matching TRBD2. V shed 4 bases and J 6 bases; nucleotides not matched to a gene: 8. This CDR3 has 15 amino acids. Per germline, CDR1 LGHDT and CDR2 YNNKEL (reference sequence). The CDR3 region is CASSPQGLVINEQFF. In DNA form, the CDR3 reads TGTGCCAGCAGCCCCCAGGGACTAGTCATCAATGAGCAGTTCTTC.

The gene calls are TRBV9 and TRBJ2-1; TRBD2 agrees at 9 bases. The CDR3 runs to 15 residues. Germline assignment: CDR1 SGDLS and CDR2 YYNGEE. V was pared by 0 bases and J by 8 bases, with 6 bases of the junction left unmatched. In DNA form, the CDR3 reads TGTGCCAGCAGCGTAGTGGCTAGCGGGGCTCATGAGCAGTTCTTC. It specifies CASSVVASGAHEQFF.

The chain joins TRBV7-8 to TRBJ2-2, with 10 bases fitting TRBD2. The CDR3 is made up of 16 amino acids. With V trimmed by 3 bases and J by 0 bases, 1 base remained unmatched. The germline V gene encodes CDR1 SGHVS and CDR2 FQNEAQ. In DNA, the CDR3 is TGTGCCAGCAGCTTTGGACTAGCGGCGAACACCGGGGAGCTGTTTTTT. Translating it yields CASSFGLAANTGELFF.

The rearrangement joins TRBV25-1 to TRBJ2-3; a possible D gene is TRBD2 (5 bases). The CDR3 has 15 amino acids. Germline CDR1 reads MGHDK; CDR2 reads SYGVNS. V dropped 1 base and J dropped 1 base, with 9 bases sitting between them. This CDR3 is CASSEWAGGTDTQYF. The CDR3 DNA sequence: TGTGCCAGCAGTGAATGGGCCGGGGGCACAGATACGCAGTATTTT.

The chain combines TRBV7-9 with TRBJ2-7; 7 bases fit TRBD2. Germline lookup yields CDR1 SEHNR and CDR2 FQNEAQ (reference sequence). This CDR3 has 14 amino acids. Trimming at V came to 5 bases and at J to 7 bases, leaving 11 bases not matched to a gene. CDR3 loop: CASSRSGGGEEQYF. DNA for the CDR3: TGTGCCAGCAGCCGTTCGGGCGGGGGAGAAGAGCAGTACTTC.

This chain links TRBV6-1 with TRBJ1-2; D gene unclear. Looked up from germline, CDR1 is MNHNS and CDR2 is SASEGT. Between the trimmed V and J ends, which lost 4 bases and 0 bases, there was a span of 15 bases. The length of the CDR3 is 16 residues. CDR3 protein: CASSGIVRAPNYGYTF. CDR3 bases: TGTGCCAGCAGTGGGATTGTGAGGGCCCCTAACTATGGCTACACCTTC.

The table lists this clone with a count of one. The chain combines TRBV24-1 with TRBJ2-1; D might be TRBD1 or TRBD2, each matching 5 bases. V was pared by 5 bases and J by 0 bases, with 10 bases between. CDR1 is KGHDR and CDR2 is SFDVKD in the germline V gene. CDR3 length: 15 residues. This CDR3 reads CATSAPGTSYNEQFF. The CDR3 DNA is TGTGCCACCAGTGCCCCCGGGACCTCCTACAATGAGCAGTTCTTC.

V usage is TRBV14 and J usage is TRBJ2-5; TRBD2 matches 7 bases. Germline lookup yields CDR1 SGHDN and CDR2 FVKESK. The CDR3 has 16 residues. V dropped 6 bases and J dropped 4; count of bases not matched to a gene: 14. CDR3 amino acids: CASSPRAGRRRETQYF. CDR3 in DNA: TGTGCCAGCAGTCCCCGAGCGGGGCGGCGGCGAGAGACCCAGTACTTC.